The source of this T cell receptor (beta chain) is a study of cytomegalovirus exposure and HLA in healthy donors. Across the study: Among about 179 million T cells, an earlier analysis found about 100 million unique TCR beta sequences. General observations from the study: Upon later analysis, TCR association rates were observed to vary by HLA locus, being highest for DRB1 and lowest for HLA-C. TRBV6-2, TRBV6-3 and some other V segments were unresolvable in 87-base-pair reads.

A remark on this clone: Its antigen is still unknown.

The CDR3 contains 14 residues. CDR1 is MDHEN and CDR2 is SYDVKM in the germline V gene. With V trimmed by 5 bases and J by 6 bases, 5 bases remained unmatched. In the PCR, 60 Vbeta and 13 Jbeta primers were used. Clones were sequenced by immunoSEQ multiplex PCR, and TCRdb holds only the in-frame ones, with some missing. The listing contains tens of thousands of clones. The sequencing sample was made of PBMCs. The sequence came from a human donor in good health. The chain is built from TRBV28 and TRBJ1-2, with TRBD1 matching 11 bases. CDR3 coding DNA: TGTGCCAGCAGTCGGGACAGGGGGGTGAATGGCTACACCTTC. Its protein product is CASSRDRGVNGYTF.